The 17 T cell receptor beta chains in this list originate from one sample, sequenced in a study of lymphopenia after photon versus proton radiotherapy. Profiled with immunoSEQ multiplex PCR; TCRdb holds only in-frame clones, not every one. The table lists over 50,000 clones, roughly 86% of them singletons. Sequences were derived from peripheral blood, sampled from a patient treated with photon-based radiotherapy. These receptors all stem from a man in his forties with gastric cancer.

The J gene is TRBJ1-2, the V gene TRBV5-1, with D hard to call. V lost 4 bases, J lost 8 bases, and 18 bases lay in between. The CDR3 is 14 residues long. The germline V gene encodes CDR1 SGHRS and CDR2 YFSETQ. The CDR3 DNA reads as TGCGCCAGCAGCCCTCCATTGGGGTATCAGGGCTACACCTTC. Amino acid sequence: CASSPPLGYQGYTF.

The CDR3 region is CAIKVLEETQYF. DNA of the CDR3: TGTGCCATCAAGGTCTTGGAGGAGACCCAGTACTTC. The rearrangement joins TRBV10-3 to TRBJ2-5, with D unclear. V dropped 7 bases and J dropped 5 bases, with 11 bases sitting between them. CDR3 length: 12 residues. Germline-derived CDR1 and CDR2 are ENHRY and SYGVKD.

The CDR3: CASSSLPAAEAFF. In DNA, the CDR3 is TGTGCCAGCAGCTCCCTCCCGGCAGCTGAAGCTTTCTTT. The V gene is TRBV7-9, the J gene TRBJ1-1; no reliable D call. V was shortened by 4 bases and J by 6 bases, with 12 bases between the two germline ends. This CDR3 has 13 amino acids. Germline CDR1 reads SEHNR; CDR2 reads FQNEAQ (reference sequence).

The chain uses TRBV7-2 and TRBJ1-2, with 9 bases aligning to TRBD1. The CDR3 runs 13 residues. CDR1 is SGHTA, CDR2 FQGNSA, per germline. Losses at the gene ends were 5 bases for V and 5 bases for J; bases not matched to a gene: 3. The CDR3 reads CASSPDRGYGYTF. The CDR3 region has the DNA TGTGCCAGCAGCCCTGACAGGGGGTATGGCTACACCTTC.

This clone came up a few times. The gene calls are TRBV9 and TRBJ2-3; unclear D gene. V was cut by 3 bases and J by 2 bases, with 4 bases left in between. Germline CDR1 SGDLS, CDR2 YYNGEE. CDR3 length equals 12 residues. In DNA, the CDR3 is TGTGCCAGCAGCGGCAACACAGATACGCAGTATTTT. It yields the protein CASSGNTDTQYF.

V usage is TRBV6-1 and J usage is TRBJ2-2; perhaps TRBD2 as D (5 bases). Germline V gene sequence: CDR1 MNHNS, CDR2 SASEGT. The CDR3 runs 17 residues. Trimming shortened V by 3 bases and J by 7 bases, and 21 bases separated the two germline ends. DNA for the CDR3: TGTGCCAGCAGTGAGGCTGAGGTCAGGACTTATCACGGGGAGCTGTTTTTT. Translation gives CASSEAEVRTYHGELFF.

This chain joins TRBV7-9 and TRBJ2-7; 7 nucleotides agree with TRBD1. The V and J ends lost 3 bases and 6 bases, in that order; junction bases with no gene match: 14. Germline V gene lookup returns CDR1 SEHNR and CDR2 FQNEAQ (reference sequence). This CDR3 contains 16 residues. DNA of the CDR3: TGTGCCAGCAGCTTCACTTCCGGGACAGCCACCCTCGAGCAGTACTTC. Protein: CASSFTSGTATLEQYF. The full variable domain, with the rest looked up from reference TRBV7-9 and TRBJ2-7, is DTGVSQNPRHKITKRGQNVTFRCDPISEHNRLYWYRQTLGQGPEFLTYFQNEAQLEKSRLLSDRFSAERPKGSFSTLEIQRTEQGDSAMYLCASSFTSGTATLEQYFGPGTRLTVT.

The rearrangement uses TRBV5-1 and TRBJ2-5; 8 nucleotides match TRBD2. Unmatched junction bases numbered 12, after V lost 3 bases and J lost 5 bases. From germline, CDR1 is SGHRS and CDR2 YFSETQ. This CDR3 spans 16 amino acids. Here the CDR3 reads CASSWLGGGLKETQYF. The DNA for the CDR3 is TGCGCCAGCAGCTGGTTAGGCGGGGGGCTCAAGGAGACCCAGTACTTC.

This clone was counted a few times. The chain couples TRBV19 to TRBJ2-1; 9 bases align to TRBD1. The CDR3 loop spans 18 amino acids. V dropped 1 base and J dropped 6; count of bases not matched to a gene: 13. Per germline, CDR1 LNHDA and CDR2 SQIVND (reference sequence). The CDR3 DNA reads TGTGCCAGTAGTATAGGGGAGTTTGGGACAGGGTTGGGCAATGAGCAGTTCTTC. Translated, it gives CASSIGEFGTGLGNEQFF.

V usage is TRBV11-2 and J usage is TRBJ2-5, with a weak D call TRBD1 (6 bases). V gave up 0 bases and J gave up 5 bases, with 13 bases separating them. The germline CDR1 and CDR2 sequences are SGHAT and FQNNGV. The CDR3 is 15 residues long. Here the CDR3 reads CASSLEGGHGETQYF. CDR3 DNA sequence: TGTGCCAGCAGCTTAGAAGGGGGTCATGGGGAGACCCAGTACTTC.

The chain carries TRBV7-9 and TRBJ1-5; D is unresolved. V was clipped by 0 bases and J by 11 bases, with 8 bases between them. The germline V gene encodes CDR1 SEHNR and CDR2 FQNEAQ (reference sequence). The CDR3 totals 12 residues. CDR3 sequence: CASSLASGAQHF. CDR3 DNA: TGTGCCAGCAGCTTAGCGTCTGGAGCCCAGCATTTT.

This sequence joins TRBV28 and TRBJ2-3; 7 bases map to TRBD2. In germline, CDR1 is MDHEN, CDR2 SYDVKM. The CDR3 contains 14 residues. Trimming took 3 bases from V and 1 from J; bases not matched to a gene: 1. CDR3 coding DNA: TGTGCCAGCAGTTTCCTAGCGGGCACAGATACGCAGTATTTT. This codes for CASSFLAGTDTQYF.

The V gene is TRBV30, the J gene TRBJ2-7; a weak D match, TRBD1 (6 bases). Germline loops: CDR1 GTSNPN, CDR2 SVGIG (reference sequence). V lost 2 bases, J lost 2 bases, and 10 bases lay in between. The CDR3 is made up of 13 amino acids. Here the CDR3 DNA reads TGTGCCTGGAGTACGGACAGTACCTACGAGCAGTACTTC. It specifies CAWSTDSTYEQYF.

The genes are TRBV27 and TRBJ2-3, with unresolved D. The CDR3 has 16 residues. The V end lost 6 bases, the J end lost 8 bases, and 24 bases lay between the germline ends. Germline V gives CDR1 MNHEY, CDR2 SMNVEV (reference sequence). The CDR3 DNA reads as TGTGCCAGCAGCTCCGGGTCGGTACCCCTTTACGGTACGCAGTATTTT. Translation: CASSSGSVPLYGTQYF.

This sequence joins TRBV5-8 and TRBJ2-5; D is perhaps TRBD1 (5 bases). Germline assignment: CDR1 SGHTS and CDR2 YDEGEE. The CDR3 has 15 amino acids. V was cut by 1 base and J by 0 bases, with 10 bases left in between. CDR3 coding DNA: TGTGCCAGCAGCTTGCCAGGGAATAACCAAGAGACCCAGTACTTC. It is translated as CASSLPGNNQETQYF.

This CDR3 is CASSDGPEQFF. CDR3 bases: TGTGCCAGCAGCGATGGGCCAGAGCAGTTCTTC. The V call is TRBV9, the J call TRBJ2-1; D ambiguous. Trimming removed 3 bases from V and 10 bases from J, with 8 bases in between. The germline V gene has CDR1 SGDLS and CDR2 YYNGEE. The CDR3 is 11 amino acids.

The chain couples TRBV11-2 to TRBJ2-1; 11 nucleotides agree with TRBD2. Germline trimming cut 4 bases from V and 3 bases from J; bases unmatched to any gene: 5. This CDR3 has 16 residues. CDR1 and CDR2 (germline): SGHAT, FQNNGV. This CDR3 reads CASSSPLAGVYNEQFF. CDR3 sequence (DNA): TGTGCCAGCAGCTCTCCACTAGCGGGGGTCTACAATGAGCAGTTCTTC. The variable domain in full, with the rest retrieved from reference TRBV11-2 and TRBJ2-1, is EAGVAQSPRYKIIEKRQSVAFWCNPISGHATLYWYQQILGQGPKLLIQFQNNGVVDDSQLPKDRFSAERLKGVDSTLKIQPAKLEDSAVYLCASSSPLAGVYNEQFFGPGTRLTVL.